The present T cell receptor (beta chain) was sequenced within a study of blood T cell repertoires in COVID-19. This clone has just one count. Profiling relied on immunoSEQ multiplex PCR, and the TCRdb table lists in-frame clones only, not all of them. This table holds about 74,000 clones, about 91% found once. There are 16 residues in the CDR3. Germline V CDR1 and CDR2: SGHNT, YENEEA. With 1 base removed from V and 1 base from J, the gap between germline ends came to 11 bases. V usage is TRBV11-3 and J usage is TRBJ2-1; perhaps TRBD2 as D (5 bases). Sequencing input: peripheral blood. The TCR comes from a woman aged 80 or over with active or convalescent COVID-19. This CDR3 reads CASSLGGTRSYNEQFF. In DNA, the CDR3 is TGTGCCAGCAGCTTAGGGGGTACTAGGTCCTACAATGAGCAGTTCTTC.